These 20 T cell receptor beta chains were sequenced from one sample in a study of blood T cell repertoires in COVID-19. Method: immunoSEQ multiplex PCR; TCRdb's copy keeps in-frame clones and lacks some. This repertoire shows about 300,000 clones, around 89% found once; its top ten account for 5.5% to 8.5%. Sequenced: peripheral blood. The receptor source for this set is a woman in her twenties or thirties who had recovered from COVID-19.

The DNA for the CDR3 is TGTGCCAGCAGGCGGGGACAGGGGGGCTCCTACGAGCAGTACTTC. This translates into CASRRGQGGSYEQYF. The V call is TRBV6-5, the J call TRBJ2-7, with 11 bases that match TRBD1. V was pared by 6 bases and J by 0 bases, with 4 bases of the junction left unmatched. Germline loops: CDR1 MNHEY, CDR2 SVGAGI. This CDR3 contains 15 residues.

This chain links TRBV19 with TRBJ1-5; D call uncertain. V lost 4 bases to trimming and J lost 3 bases, with 28 bases between them. This CDR3 region has 20 residues. The germline V gene encodes CDR1 LNHDA and CDR2 SQIVND (reference sequence). The CDR3 reads CASSRVRQLTGITYNQPQHF. CDR3 DNA: TGTGCCAGTAGTAGGGTTCGGCAGTTGACTGGAATTACCTACAATCAGCCCCAGCATTTT.

The rearrangement links TRBV14 to TRBJ2-2, with D possibly TRBD2 on 5 matching bases. The CDR3 contains 15 residues. Germline CDR1 and CDR2: SGHDN and FVKESK. Trimming shortened V by 0 bases and J by 9 bases, and 14 bases separated the two germline ends. CDR3 nucleotides: TGTGCCAGCAGCCAAGAAGGATATAGCGTCAGGGAGCTGTTTTTT. Translation: CASSQEGYSVRELFF.

The CDR3 protein is CASSPASEDGYTF. The CDR3 DNA is TGTGCCAGCAGTCCAGCCTCAGAGGATGGCTACACCTTC. V is TRBV25-1 and J is TRBJ1-2; D uncertain. The ends were cut back, 5 bases at V and 6 bases at J, with 13 bases in the middle. Germline V gene sequence: CDR1 MGHDK, CDR2 SYGVNS. This CDR3 is 13 amino acids long.

This clone was found once. V gene TRBV3-1 (or the pseudogene TRBV3-2) combines with J gene TRBJ2-1, with 10 positions matching TRBD2. The CDR3 is made up of 14 amino acids. CDR1 and CDR2 (germline): LGHDT, YNNKEL (reference sequence). J was trimmed by 7 bases and V by 4 bases; bases with no gene match: 4. CDR3 amino acids: CASSPSGGNNEQFF. CDR3 nucleotides: TGTGCCAGCAGCCCTAGCGGGGGAAATAATGAGCAGTTCTTC.

V usage is TRBV6-4 and J usage is TRBJ2-1; D gene ambiguous. The CDR3 is 15 residues long. Deletions cut 6 bases from V and 6 bases from J, with 18 bases between. Germline CDR1 is MRHNA and CDR2 is SNTAGT. CDR3 region: CASSPRLSAFNEQFF. CDR3 DNA sequence: TGTGCCAGCAGCCCCAGACTTTCCGCTTTCAATGAGCAGTTCTTC.

This clone turned up a few times. This chain joins TRBV28 and TRBJ2-5; 8 bases are a match to TRBD2. Per the germline V gene, CDR1 is MDHEN and CDR2 is SYDVKM. V gave up 7 bases and J gave up 4 bases; unmatched junction bases: 23. This CDR3 has 19 amino acids. This CDR3 reads CASTTTHHSRAGVSETQYF. For the CDR3, the DNA is TGTGCCAGCACCACCACCCACCATTCCCGAGCGGGGGTTTCAGAGACCCAGTACTTC.

This chain connects TRBV9 to TRBJ1-6; D is uncertain. CDR1 and CDR2 from the germline V gene are SGDLS and YYNGEE. V was pared by 4 bases and J by 9 bases, with 17 bases between. The CDR3 spans 15 residues. The DNA for the CDR3 is TGTGCCAGCAGCCCCACGGCCAGGCCCCCTTCACCCCTCCACTTT. Translating gives CASSPTARPPSPLHF.

This sequence joins TRBV18 and TRBJ2-3, with D possibly matching TRBD2 (5 bases). This CDR3 spans 17 amino acids. V shed 2 bases and J shed 3 bases, with 18 bases lying between them. The germline V gene has CDR1 KGHSH and CDR2 LQKENI. CDR3 nucleotide sequence: TGTGCCAGCTCACCAATGCCTAGCTCTATTTATACAGATACGCAGTATTTT. This translates into CASSPMPSSIYTDTQYF.

The chain uses TRBV5-4 and TRBJ2-3; D may be TRBD2 (6 bases). V was shortened by 3 bases and J by 6 bases, with 17 bases between the two germline ends. CDR1 is SGHNT and CDR2 is YYREEE in the germline V gene (reference sequence). There are 15 residues in the CDR3. The DNA for the CDR3 is TGTGCCAGCAGCTCCCCAGGAGCGGGCGGGGATACGCAGTATTTT. Translation: CASSSPGAGGDTQYF.

J is TRBJ1-2 and V is TRBV19, with TRBD1 as a possible D gene (5 bases). V dropped 4 bases and J dropped 8 bases, with 23 bases sitting between them. Looked up from germline, CDR1 is LNHDA and CDR2 is SQIVND (reference sequence). The CDR3 sequence is 16 residues long. Here the CDR3 reads CASSSHRQNSREGYTF. In nucleotides, the CDR3 is TGTGCCAGTAGTAGCCACCGACAGAACAGTCGGGAGGGCTACACCTTC.

The V and J genes are TRBV5-1 and TRBJ1-6; D is undetermined. The CDR3 consists of 17 residues. Trimming took off 0 bases at V and 5 bases at J, with 15 bases between the two ends. Germline lookup yields CDR1 SGHRS and CDR2 YFSETQ. The DNA of the CDR3 is TGCGCCAGCAGCTTGGCCCCGAGCCCATACCATAATTCACCCCTCCACTTT. It yields the protein CASSLAPSPYHNSPLHF.

The J gene is TRBJ1-1, the V gene TRBV9; 7 bases are shared with TRBD1. This CDR3 contains 13 residues. Trimming cost V 4 bases and J 4 bases; bases outside gene matches: 4. Germline CDR1 and CDR2: SGDLS and YYNGEE. The CDR3 sequence: CASSRQGTTEAFF. For the CDR3, the DNA is TGTGCCAGCAGCCGACAGGGTACCACTGAAGCTTTCTTT.

The V call is TRBV30, the J call TRBJ2-3, with 8 bases that match TRBD2. CDR1 and CDR2 from the germline V gene are GTSNPN and SVGIG (reference sequence). V lost 0 bases to trimming and J lost 2 bases; unmatched junction nucleotides: 10. CDR3 length: 17 amino acids. The CDR3 DNA follows: TGTGCCTGGAGTGTACGGACTAGCATTTATATCACAGATACGCAGTATTTT. Translating it yields CAWSVRTSIYITDTQYF.

The gene calls are TRBV10-3 and TRBJ1-3; D might be TRBD1 (6 bases). This CDR3 has 17 residues. Germline lookup yields CDR1 ENHRY and CDR2 SYGVKD. The V and J ends lost 4 bases and 0 bases respectively, with 16 bases between them. In DNA, the CDR3 is TGTGCCATCAGTGCTCGGCCTGGACAGATCTCTGGAAACACCATATATTTT. It translates to CAISARPGQISGNTIYF.

V gene TRBV2 combines with J gene TRBJ1-1; D call uncertain. V lost 2 bases to trimming and J lost 2 bases, with 9 bases between them. The CDR3 has 14 residues. Germline-derived CDR1 and CDR2 are SNHLY and FYNNEI. CDR3 region: CASSEHRANTEAFF. The DNA for the CDR3 is TGTGCCAGCAGTGAACACAGAGCTAACACTGAAGCTTTCTTT.

The rearrangement joins TRBV5-6 to TRBJ1-2; D not resolved. CDR3 length: 12 residues. V lost 9 bases and J lost 5, with 14 bases in between. The germline CDR1 and CDR2 sequences are SGHDT and YYEEEE. The CDR3 reads CATRRGTYGYTF. In nucleotides, the CDR3 is TGTGCCACCAGAAGAGGAACTTATGGCTACACCTTC.

This sequence joins TRBV25-1 and TRBJ1-1, with 10 bases that match TRBD1. CDR1 and CDR2 (germline): MGHDK, SYGVNS. V shed 3 bases, J shed 4 bases, and the junction held 11 bases outside the gene matches. This CDR3 contains 17 residues. CDR3: CASSDFGTGDIGTEAFF. The CDR3, as DNA: TGTGCCAGCAGTGACTTCGGGACAGGGGACATAGGCACTGAAGCTTTCTTT. Full variable domain (outside the CDR3, taken from reference TRBV25-1 and TRBJ1-1): EADIYQTPRYLVIGTGKKITLECSQTMGHDKMYWYQQDPGMELHLIHYSYGVNSTEKGDLSSESTVSRIRTEHFPLTLESARPSHTSQYLCASSDFGTGDIGTEAFFGQGTRLTVV.

As DNA, the CDR3 is TGTGCCTGGACCAGGGGGAGATACGAGCAGTACTTC. Its protein is CAWTRGRYEQYF. This chain links TRBV30 with TRBJ2-7; TRBD1 aligns across 7 bases. The CDR3 runs to 12 residues. Germline CDR1 GTSNPN, CDR2 SVGIG (reference sequence). After removal of 4 bases from V and 4 bases from J, the junction contained 4 bases not matched to a gene.

Concerning this clone itself: Distinct nucleotide sequences in the sample also encode this CDR3. The genes are TRBV29-1 and TRBJ1-1; 7 bases map to TRBD1. The germline CDR1 and CDR2 sequences are SQVTM and ANQGSEA. The CDR3 is made up of 12 amino acids. V lost 4 bases to trimming and J lost 4 bases; unmatched junction nucleotides: 3. The DNA for the CDR3 is TGCAGCGTTGGACAGGGTCGCACTGAAGCTTTCTTT. Amino acid sequence: CSVGQGRTEAFF.